This T cell receptor beta chain is drawn from a study of identical twins. The CDR3 has 14 residues. V lost 10 bases, J lost 2 bases, and 14 bases lay in between. Per the germline V gene, CDR1 is LNHDA and CDR2 is SQIVND (reference sequence). A universal primer binding site was introduced by template switching. The final cDNA contained unique molecular identifiers. From the 5' RACE reads, TCRdb called clonotypes with MiXCR, one entry per CDR3 protein. Of roughly 250,000 distinct CDR3 sequences listed, around an eighth were seen once; the top ten hold 8.5% to 10%. Notes on this clonotype: The antigen remains unidentified.

Study results and caveats: These conclusions were based on statistical analysis (cross-sectional, not following the same donors). Within monozygotic twins, out-of-frame TCR alpha sharing was underestimated by the models. Sequences that were out-of-frame, alpha and twin-shared displayed an excess of low generation probability.

Sequencing was done on a sample of memory (CD45RO+) T cells sorted from blood. The chain recombines TRBV19 with TRBJ2-2, with D perhaps matching TRBD1 (5 bases). The sequence came from a woman between 18 and 29 years old in good health. CDR3 sequence: CATPATENTGELFF. The CDR3 DNA reads as TGTGCCACCCCTGCGACAGAAAACACCGGGGAGCTGTTTTTT.